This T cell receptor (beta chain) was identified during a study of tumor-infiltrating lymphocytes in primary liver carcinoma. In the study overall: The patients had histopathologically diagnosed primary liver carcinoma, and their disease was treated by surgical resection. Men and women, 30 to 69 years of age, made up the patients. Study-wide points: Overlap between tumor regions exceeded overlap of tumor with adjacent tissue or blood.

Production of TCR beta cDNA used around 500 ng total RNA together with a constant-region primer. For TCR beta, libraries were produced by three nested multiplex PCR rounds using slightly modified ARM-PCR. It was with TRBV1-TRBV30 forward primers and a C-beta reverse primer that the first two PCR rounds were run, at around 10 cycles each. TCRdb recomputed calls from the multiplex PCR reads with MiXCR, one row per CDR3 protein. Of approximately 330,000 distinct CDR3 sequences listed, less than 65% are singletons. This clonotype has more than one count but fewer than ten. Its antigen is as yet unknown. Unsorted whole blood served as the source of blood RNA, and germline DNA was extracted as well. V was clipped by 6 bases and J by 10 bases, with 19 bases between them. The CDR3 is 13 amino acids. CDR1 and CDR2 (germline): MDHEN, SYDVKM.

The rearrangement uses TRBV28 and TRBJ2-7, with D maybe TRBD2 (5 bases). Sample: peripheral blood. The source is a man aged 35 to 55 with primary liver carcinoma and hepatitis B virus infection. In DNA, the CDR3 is TGTGCCAGCAGGTTGACTATTGACGCCAAACAGTACTTC. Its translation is CASRLTIDAKQYF. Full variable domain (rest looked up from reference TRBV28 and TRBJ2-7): DVKVTQSSRYLVKRTGEKVFLECVQDMDHENMFWYRQDPGLGLRLIYFSYDVKMKEKGDIPEGYSVSREKKERFSLILESASTNQTSMYLCASRLTIDAKQYFGPGTRLTVT.